This T cell receptor beta chain is from a study of Ad26.COV2.S vaccination and SARS-CoV-2 variants. Background on the study: In the COV1001 trial, the donor was in the Ad26.COV2.S arm. Into the muscle, Ad26.COV2.S was dosed once or twice, 56 days apart.

This clone was picked up one time. Its target is not known. Distinct nucleotide sequences in the sample also encode this CDR3. The treatment denotes: roughly 20 received Ad26.COV2.S at low or high dose, single or two shots; a few received placebo; per-sample allocation not given. After the first vaccine or placebo injection, samples were drawn on day 63. Method: immunoSEQ multiplex PCR; TCRdb's copy keeps in-frame clones and lacks some. The sample contains approximately 300,000 clones, approximately 86% of which appear only once. CDR3 length: 12 amino acids. Trimming took 4 bases from V and 1 from J, leaving 1 base between them. Germline CDR1 MGHDK, CDR2 SYGVNS. Notes on the study in general: Recipients of vaccine and of placebo showed similar breadth of their non-spike TCR repertoires. People given the vaccine had a wider spike-specific TCR breadth than placebo recipients did.

The sequencing here drew on peripheral blood, taken in a trial of Ad26.COV2.S vaccine versus placebo. V usage is TRBV25-1 and J usage is TRBJ2-2; D ambiguous. The receptor was isolated from a person between 18 and 65 years old who received the Ad26.COV2.S COVID-19 vaccine or a placebo. The CDR3 is CASSGNTGELFF. The CDR3 DNA sequence: TGTGCCAGCAGTGGGAACACCGGGGAGCTGTTTTTT. The variable domain in full, with the rest retrieved from reference TRBV25-1 and TRBJ2-2, is EADIYQTPRYLVIGTGKKITLECSQTMGHDKMYWYQQDPGMELHLIHYSYGVNSTEKGDLSSESTVSRIRTEHFPLTLESARPSHTSQYLCASSGNTGELFFGEGSRLTVL.